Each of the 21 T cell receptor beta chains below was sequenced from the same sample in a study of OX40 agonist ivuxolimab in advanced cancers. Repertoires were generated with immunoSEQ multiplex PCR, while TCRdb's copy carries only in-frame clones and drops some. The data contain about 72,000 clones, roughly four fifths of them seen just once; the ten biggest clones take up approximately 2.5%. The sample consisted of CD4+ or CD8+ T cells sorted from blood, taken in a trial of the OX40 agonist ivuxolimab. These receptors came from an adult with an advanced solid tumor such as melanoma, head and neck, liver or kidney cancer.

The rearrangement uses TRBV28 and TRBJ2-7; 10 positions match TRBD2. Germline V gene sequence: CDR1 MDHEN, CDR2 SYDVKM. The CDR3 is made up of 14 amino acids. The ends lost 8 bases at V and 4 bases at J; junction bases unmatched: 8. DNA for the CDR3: TGTGCCAGCGTCGCAGGACTAGCGGATTACGAGCAGTACTTC. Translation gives CASVAGLADYEQYF.

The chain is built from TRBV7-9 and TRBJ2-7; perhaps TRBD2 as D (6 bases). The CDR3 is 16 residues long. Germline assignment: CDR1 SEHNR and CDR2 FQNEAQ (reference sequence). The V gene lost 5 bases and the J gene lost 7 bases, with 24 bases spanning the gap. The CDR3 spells CASSPIGTPTGGEQYF. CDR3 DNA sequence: TGTGCCAGCAGCCCAATAGGGACCCCCACCGGGGGAGAGCAGTACTTC.

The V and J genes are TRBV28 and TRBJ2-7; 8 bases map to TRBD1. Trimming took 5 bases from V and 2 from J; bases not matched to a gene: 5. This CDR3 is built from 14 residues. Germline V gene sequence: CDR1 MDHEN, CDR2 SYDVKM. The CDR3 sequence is CASSGQGPPYEQYF. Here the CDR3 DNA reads TGTGCCAGCAGTGGACAGGGCCCCCCCTACGAGCAGTACTTC.

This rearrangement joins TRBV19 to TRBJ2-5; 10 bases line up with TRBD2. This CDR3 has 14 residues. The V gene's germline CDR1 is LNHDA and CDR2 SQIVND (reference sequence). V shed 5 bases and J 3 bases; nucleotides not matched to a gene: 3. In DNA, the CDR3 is TGTGCCAGTAGTGGTGGACTAGCGGAAGAGACCCAGTACTTC. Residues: CASSGGLAEETQYF.

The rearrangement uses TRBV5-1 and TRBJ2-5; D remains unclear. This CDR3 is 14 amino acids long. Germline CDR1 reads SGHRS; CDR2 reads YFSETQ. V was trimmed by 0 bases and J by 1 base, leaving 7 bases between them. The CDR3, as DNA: TGCGCCAGCAGCTTGGCGAAAAGCCAAGAGACCCAGTACTTC. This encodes CASSLAKSQETQYF.

In nucleotides, the CDR3 is TGTGCCAGTAGCTTGGGGGGAGCCCTGGCGGACATTCAGTACTTC. Translated: CASSLGGALADIQYF. The chain uses TRBV19 and TRBJ2-4; tentatively, D is TRBD2 (6 bases). From germline, CDR1 is LNHDA and CDR2 SQIVND (reference sequence). The CDR3 runs 15 residues. Deletions cut 6 bases from V and 8 bases from J, with 20 bases between.

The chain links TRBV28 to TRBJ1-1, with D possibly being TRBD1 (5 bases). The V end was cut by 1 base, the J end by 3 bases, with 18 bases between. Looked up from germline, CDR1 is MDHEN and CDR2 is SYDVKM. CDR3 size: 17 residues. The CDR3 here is CASSLYSTGGGHTEAFF. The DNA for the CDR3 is TGTGCCAGCAGTTTATACTCCACCGGGGGAGGGCACACTGAAGCTTTCTTT.

CDR3 nucleotide sequence: TGTGCCAGCAGTTCGTTGGGGTCAGGCAGTAGGCAATCCTACGAGCAGTACTTC. Translation: CASSSLGSGSRQSYEQYF. V is TRBV27 and J is TRBJ2-7; D not resolved. Germline-derived CDR1 and CDR2 are MNHEY and SMNVEV (reference sequence). The CDR3 is made up of 18 amino acids. V was trimmed by 4 bases and J by 1 base, leaving 23 bases between them.

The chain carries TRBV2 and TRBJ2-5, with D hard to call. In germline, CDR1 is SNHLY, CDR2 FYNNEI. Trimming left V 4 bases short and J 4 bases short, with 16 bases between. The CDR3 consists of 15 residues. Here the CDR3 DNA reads TGTGCCAGCAGTGTGTCGGGCCAGGATGGAGAGACCCAGTACTTC. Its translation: CASSVSGQDGETQYF.

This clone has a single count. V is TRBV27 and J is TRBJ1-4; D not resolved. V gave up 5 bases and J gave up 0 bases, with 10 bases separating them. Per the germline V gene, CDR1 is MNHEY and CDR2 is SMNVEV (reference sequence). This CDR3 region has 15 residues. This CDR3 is CASSRNRATNEKLFF. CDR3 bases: TGTGCCAGCAGTCGAAACAGAGCAACTAATGAAAAACTGTTTTTT.

The CDR3 loop is CASRETGSGVYGYTF. The CDR3 DNA is TGTGCCAGCAGAGAAACAGGGTCGGGAGTCTATGGCTACACCTTC. This rearrangement joins TRBV6-5 to TRBJ1-2, with D possibly being TRBD1 (6 bases). The CDR3 is made up of 15 amino acids. Trimming cost V 6 bases and J 4 bases, with 18 bases left between them. Germline V CDR1 and CDR2: MNHEY, SVGAGI.

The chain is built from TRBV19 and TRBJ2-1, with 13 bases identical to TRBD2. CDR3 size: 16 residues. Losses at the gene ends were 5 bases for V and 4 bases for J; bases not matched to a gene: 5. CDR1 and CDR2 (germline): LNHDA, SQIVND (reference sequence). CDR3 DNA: TGTGCCAGTAGTGCGACTAGCGGGAGGCTTTACAATGAGCAGTTCTTC. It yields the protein CASSATSGRLYNEQFF.

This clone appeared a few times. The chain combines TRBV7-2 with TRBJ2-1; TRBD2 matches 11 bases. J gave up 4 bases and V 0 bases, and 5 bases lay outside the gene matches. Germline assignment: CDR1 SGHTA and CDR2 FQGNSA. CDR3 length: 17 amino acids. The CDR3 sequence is CASSLAGSGGGYNEQFF. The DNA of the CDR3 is TGTGCCAGCAGCTTAGCGGGTAGCGGGGGGGGTTACAATGAGCAGTTCTTC.

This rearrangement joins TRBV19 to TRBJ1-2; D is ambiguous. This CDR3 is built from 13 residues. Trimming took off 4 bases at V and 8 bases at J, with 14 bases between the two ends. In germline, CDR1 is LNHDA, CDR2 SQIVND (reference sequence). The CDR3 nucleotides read TGTGCCAGTAGTAGTTCGGGAGTGGGCGGCTACACCTTC. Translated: CASSSSGVGGYTF.

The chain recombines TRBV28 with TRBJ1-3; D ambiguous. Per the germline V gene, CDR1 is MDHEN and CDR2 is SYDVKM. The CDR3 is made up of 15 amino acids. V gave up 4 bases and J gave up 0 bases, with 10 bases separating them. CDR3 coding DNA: TGTGCCAGCAGTTGGTACAGCACCTCTGGAAACACCATATATTTT. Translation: CASSWYSTSGNTIYF.

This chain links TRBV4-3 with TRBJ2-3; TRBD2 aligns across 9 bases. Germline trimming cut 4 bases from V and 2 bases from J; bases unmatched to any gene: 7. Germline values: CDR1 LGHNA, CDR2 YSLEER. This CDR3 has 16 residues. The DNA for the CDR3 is TGCGCCAGCAGCCGCGGTGCGGGAGGGTACACAGATACGCAGTATTTT. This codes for CASSRGAGGYTDTQYF.

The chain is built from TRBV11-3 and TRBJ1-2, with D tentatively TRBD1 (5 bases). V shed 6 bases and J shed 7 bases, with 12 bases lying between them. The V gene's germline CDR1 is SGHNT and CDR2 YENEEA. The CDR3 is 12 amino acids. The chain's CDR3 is CASSNSGGGYTF. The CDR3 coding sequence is TGTGCCAGCAGTAATTCCGGGGGTGGCTACACCTTC.

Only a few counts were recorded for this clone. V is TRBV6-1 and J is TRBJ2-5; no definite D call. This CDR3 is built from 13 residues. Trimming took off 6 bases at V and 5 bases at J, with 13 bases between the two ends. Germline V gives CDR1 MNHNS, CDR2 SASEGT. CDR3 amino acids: CASRLLGRETQYF. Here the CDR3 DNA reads TGTGCCAGCAGGCTTTTGGGTAGGGAGACCCAGTACTTC.

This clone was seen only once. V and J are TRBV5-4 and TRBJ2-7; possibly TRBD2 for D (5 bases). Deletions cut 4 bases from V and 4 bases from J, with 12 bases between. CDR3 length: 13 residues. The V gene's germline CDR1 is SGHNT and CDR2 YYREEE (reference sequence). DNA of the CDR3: TGTGCCAGCAGCCCCGGGATGCCGTACGAGCAGTACTTC. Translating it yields CASSPGMPYEQYF.

CDR3 sequence reads: CASSKTGPDTQYF. Here the CDR3 DNA reads TGTGCCAGCAGCAAGACAGGGCCAGATACGCAGTATTTT. The genes are TRBV7-2 and TRBJ2-3, with TRBD1 matching 7 bases. V dropped 5 bases and J dropped 4; count of bases not matched to a gene: 3. The CDR3 has 13 residues. Germline CDR1 and CDR2: SGHTA and FQGNSA. Full variable domain (rest looked up from reference TRBV7-2 and TRBJ2-3): GAGVSQSPSNKVTEKGKDVELRCDPISGHTALYWYRQSLGQGLEFLIYFQGNSAPDKSGLPSDRFSAERTGGSVSTLTIQRTQQEDSAVYLCASSKTGPDTQYFGPGTRLTVL.

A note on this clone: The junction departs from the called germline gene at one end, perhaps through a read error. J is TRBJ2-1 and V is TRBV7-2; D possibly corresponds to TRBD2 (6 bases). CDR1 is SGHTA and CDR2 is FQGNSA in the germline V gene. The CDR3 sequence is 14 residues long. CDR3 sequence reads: CATSLRRGWNEQFF. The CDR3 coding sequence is TGTGCCACCAGCTTGAGGCGGGGCTGGAATGAGCAGTTCTTC.